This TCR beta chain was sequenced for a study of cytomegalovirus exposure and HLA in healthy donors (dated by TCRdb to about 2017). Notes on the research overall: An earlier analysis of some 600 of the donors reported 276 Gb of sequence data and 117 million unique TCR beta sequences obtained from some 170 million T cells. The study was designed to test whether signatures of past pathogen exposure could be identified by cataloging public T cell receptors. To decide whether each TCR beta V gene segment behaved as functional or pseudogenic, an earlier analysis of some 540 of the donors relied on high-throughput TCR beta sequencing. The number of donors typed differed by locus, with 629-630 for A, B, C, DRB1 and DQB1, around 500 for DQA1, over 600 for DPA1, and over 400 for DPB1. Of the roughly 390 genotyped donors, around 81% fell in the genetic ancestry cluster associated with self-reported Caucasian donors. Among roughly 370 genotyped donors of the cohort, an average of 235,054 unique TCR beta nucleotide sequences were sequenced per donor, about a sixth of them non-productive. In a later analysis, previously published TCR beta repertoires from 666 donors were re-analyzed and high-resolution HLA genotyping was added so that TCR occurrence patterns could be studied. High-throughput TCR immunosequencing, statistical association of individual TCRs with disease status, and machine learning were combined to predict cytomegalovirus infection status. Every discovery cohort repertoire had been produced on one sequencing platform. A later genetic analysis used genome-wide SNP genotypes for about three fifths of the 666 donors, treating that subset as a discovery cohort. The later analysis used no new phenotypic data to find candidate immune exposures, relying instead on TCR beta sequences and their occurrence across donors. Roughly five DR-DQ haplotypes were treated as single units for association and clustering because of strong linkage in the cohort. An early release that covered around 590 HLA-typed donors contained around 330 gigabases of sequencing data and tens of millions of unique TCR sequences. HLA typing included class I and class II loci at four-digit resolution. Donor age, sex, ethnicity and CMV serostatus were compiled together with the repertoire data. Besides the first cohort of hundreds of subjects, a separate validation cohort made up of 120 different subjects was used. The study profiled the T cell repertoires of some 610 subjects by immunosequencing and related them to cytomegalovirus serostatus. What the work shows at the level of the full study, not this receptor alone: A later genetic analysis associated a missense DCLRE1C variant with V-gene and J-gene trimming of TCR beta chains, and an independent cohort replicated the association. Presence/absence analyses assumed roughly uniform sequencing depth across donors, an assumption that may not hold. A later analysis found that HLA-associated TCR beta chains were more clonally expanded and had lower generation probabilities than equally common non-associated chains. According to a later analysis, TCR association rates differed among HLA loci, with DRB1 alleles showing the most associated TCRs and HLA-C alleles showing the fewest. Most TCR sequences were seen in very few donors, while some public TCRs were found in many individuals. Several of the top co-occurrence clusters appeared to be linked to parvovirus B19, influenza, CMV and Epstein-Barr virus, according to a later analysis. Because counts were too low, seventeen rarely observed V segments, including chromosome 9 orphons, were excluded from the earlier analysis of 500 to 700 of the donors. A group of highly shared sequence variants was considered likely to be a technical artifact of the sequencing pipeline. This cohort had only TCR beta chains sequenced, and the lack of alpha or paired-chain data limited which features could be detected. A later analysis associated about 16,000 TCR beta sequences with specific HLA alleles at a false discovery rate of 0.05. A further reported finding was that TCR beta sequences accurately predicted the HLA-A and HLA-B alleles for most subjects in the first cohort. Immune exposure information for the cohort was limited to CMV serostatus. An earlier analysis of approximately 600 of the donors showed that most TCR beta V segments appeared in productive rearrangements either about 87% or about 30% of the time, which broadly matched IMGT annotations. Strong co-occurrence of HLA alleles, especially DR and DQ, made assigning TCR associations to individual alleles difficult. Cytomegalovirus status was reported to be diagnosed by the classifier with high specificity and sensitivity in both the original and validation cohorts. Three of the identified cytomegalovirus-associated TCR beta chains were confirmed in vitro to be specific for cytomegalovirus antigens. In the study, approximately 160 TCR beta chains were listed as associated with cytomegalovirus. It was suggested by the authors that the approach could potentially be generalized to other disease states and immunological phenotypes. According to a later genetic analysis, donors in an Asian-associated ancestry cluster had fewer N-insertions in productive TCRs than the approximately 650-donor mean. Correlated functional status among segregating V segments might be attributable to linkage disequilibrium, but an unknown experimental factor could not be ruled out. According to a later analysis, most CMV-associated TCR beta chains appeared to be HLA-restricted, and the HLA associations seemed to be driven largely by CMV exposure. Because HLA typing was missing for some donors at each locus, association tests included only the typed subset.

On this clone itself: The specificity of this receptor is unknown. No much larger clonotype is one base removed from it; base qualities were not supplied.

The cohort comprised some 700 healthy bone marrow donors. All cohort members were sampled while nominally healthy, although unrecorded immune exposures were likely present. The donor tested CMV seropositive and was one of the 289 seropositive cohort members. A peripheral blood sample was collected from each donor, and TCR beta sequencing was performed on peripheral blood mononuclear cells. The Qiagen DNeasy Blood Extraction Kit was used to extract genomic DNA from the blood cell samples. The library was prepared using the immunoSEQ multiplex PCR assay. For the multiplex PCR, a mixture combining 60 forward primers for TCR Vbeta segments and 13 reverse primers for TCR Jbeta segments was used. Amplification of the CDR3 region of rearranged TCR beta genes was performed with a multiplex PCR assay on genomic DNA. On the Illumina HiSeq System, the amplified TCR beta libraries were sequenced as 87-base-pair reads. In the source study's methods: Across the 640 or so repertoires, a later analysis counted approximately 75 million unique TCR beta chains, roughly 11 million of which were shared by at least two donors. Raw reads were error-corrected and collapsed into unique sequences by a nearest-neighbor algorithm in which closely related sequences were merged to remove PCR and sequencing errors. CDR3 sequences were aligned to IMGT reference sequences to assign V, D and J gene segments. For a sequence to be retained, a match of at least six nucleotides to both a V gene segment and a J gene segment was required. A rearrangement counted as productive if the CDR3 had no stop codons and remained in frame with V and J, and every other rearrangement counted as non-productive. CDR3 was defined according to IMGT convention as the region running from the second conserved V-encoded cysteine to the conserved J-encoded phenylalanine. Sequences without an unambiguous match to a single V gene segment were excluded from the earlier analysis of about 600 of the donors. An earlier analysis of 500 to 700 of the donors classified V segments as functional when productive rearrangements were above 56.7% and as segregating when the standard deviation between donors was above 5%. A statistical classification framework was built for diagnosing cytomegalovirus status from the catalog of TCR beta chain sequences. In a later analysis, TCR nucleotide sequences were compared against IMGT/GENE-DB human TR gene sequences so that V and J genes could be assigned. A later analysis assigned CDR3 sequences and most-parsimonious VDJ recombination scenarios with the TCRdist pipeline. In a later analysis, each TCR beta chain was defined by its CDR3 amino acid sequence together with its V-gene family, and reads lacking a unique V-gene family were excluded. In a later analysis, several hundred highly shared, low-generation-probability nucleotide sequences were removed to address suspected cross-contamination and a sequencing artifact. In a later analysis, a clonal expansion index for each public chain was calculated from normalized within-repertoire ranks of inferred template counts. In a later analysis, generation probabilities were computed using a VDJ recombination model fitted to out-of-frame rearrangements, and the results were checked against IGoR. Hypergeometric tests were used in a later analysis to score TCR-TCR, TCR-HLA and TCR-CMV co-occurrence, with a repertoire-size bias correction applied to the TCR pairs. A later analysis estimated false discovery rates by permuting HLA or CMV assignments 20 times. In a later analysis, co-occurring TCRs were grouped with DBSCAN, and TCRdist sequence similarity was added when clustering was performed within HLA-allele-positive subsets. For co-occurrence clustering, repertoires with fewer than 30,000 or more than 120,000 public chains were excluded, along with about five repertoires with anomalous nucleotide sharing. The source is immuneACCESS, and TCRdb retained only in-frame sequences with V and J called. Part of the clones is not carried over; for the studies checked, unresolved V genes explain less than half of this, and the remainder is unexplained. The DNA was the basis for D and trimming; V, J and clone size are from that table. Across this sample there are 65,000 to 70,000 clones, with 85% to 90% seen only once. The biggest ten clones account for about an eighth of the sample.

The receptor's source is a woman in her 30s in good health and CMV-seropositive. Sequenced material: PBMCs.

The CDR3 here reads CASSSGLFSTGRQPVSGANVLTF. The nucleotides are TGCGCCAGCAGCTCTGGTCTATTTAGTACAGGGCGACAGCCCGTCTCTGGGGCCAACGTCCTGACTTTC. The chain is encoded by TRBV5-1 joined to TRBJ2-6; the D gene is perhaps TRBD1, on 6 matching bases. The CDR3 runs 23 residues from the cysteine to the phenylalanine. CDR3 DNA only is kept here, 69 bases in frame from base 1. A distance of 31 bases separates the germline ends of V and J, which lose 3 bases and 0 bases respectively. As encoded in the germline V gene, CDR1 is SGHRS while CDR2 is YFSETQ.